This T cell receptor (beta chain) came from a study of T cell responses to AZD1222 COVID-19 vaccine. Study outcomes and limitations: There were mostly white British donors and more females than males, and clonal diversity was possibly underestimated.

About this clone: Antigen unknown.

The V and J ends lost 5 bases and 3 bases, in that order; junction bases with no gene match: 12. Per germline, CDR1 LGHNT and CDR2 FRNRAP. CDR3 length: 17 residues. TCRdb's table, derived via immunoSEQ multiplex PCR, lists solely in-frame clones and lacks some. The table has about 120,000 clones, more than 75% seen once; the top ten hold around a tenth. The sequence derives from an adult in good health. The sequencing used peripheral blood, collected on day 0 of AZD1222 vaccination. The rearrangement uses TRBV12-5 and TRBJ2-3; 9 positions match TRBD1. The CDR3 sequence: CASGTDAGQGMTDTQYF. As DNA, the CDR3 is TGTGCTAGTGGTACCGATGCTGGACAGGGGATGACAGATACGCAGTATTTT.